This T cell receptor (beta chain) was recovered during a study of T cell clonality in common variable immunodeficiency. Many counts were recorded for this clone. Its target is unknown. The CDR3 is cut off 3 residues early in the read; its end comes from the germline J gene. Generated by immunoSEQ multiplex PCR, the TCRdb table keeps only in-frame clones and is missing some. The sample includes tens of thousands of clones, none of them occurring once. Findings of the study overall: Fewer TCRbeta clones were shared among CVID subjects than controls. The cause of increased CVID clonality remains unclear without subpopulation sequencing. Reportedly, TCR beta sequences from common variable immunodeficiency showed fewer deletions and N-nucleotide insertions.

There are 15 residues in the CDR3. Germline loops: CDR1 SGHDT, CDR2 YYEEEE. Trimming pared 4 bases from V and 3 bases from J, leaving 16 bases between. CVID meant reduced serum IgG, IgA and/or IgM plus specific antibody deficiency. All CVID subjects were on immunoglobulin replacement for at least one year. This clonotype was sampled from a human donor with common variable immunodeficiency. The chain recombines TRBV5-6 with TRBJ1-1, with D possibly being TRBD1 (5 bases). Sequenced material: peripheral blood mononuclear cells. The DNA read from the CDR3 is TGTGCCAGCAGCCGGATAGGGGAACAGGACACTGAA. Protein: CASSRIGEQDTE. The CDR3 in full is CASSRIGEQDTEAFF.